The 16 T cell receptor beta chains in this list originate from one sample, sequenced in a study of shared T cell receptors in the human thymus. Measured with immunoSEQ multiplex PCR; TCRdb has only the in-frame clones, and not every one. Found here are under 450,000 clones, roughly 94% of them singletons; the top ten hold about 0.02%. The specimen sequenced was thymocytes. These receptor sequences come from a human donor.

The chain joins TRBV4-1 to TRBJ2-1, with 10 bases fitting TRBD2. Germline lookup yields CDR1 MGHRA and CDR2 YSYEKL. After removal of 0 bases from V and 4 bases from J, the junction contained 12 bases not matched to a gene. The CDR3 spans 19 residues. The CDR3, as DNA: TGCGCCAGCAGCCAAGATTTCCCCCAAGCGGGAGGGAGGTACAATGAGCAGTTCTTC. This gives the protein CASSQDFPQAGGRYNEQFF.

This chain joins TRBV18 and TRBJ2-7, with 8 bases that match TRBD1. Germline V lookup: CDR1 KGHSH, CDR2 LQKENI. Trimming at V came to 3 bases and at J to 4 bases, leaving 5 bases not matched to a gene. The CDR3 loop spans 14 amino acids. The CDR3 protein is CASSPDRGTYEQYF. DNA for the CDR3: TGTGCCAGCTCACCCGACAGGGGAACATACGAGCAGTACTTC.

The chain is built from TRBV27 and TRBJ2-1; 13 bases are shared with TRBD2. The V and J ends lost 5 bases and 8 bases, in that order; junction bases with no gene match: 12. Germline CDR1 MNHEY, CDR2 SMNVEV (reference sequence). There are 17 residues in the CDR3. DNA for the CDR3: TGTGCCAGCAGTACTCTACTACTAGCGGGAGGGCCCGATGAGCAGTTCTTC. Translated: CASSTLLLAGGPDEQFF.

The V and J genes are TRBV7-2 and TRBJ1-2; D is uncertain. Trimming removed 8 bases at V and 9 bases at J, with 7 bases between. This CDR3 has 9 amino acids. Germline assignment: CDR1 SGHTA and CDR2 FQGNSA. This CDR3 is CASRRSYTF. In DNA form, the CDR3 reads TGTGCCAGCCGAAGGAGCTACACCTTC. The variable domain in full, with the rest retrieved from reference TRBV7-2 and TRBJ1-2, is GAGVSQSPSNKVTEKGKDVELRCDPISGHTALYWYRQSLGQGLEFLIYFQGNSAPDKSGLPSDRFSAERTGGSVSTLTIQRTQQEDSAVYLCASRRSYTFGSGTRLTVV.

CDR3 nucleotides: TGTGCCACTATAGTGGGGTTAGAAGCTTTCTTT. It specifies CATIVGLEAFF. The V call is TRBV10-3, the J call TRBJ1-1; no clear D gene. From germline, CDR1 is ENHRY and CDR2 SYGVKD. This CDR3 region has 11 residues. V shed 10 bases and J shed 8 bases, with 14 bases lying between them.

The rearrangement uses TRBV28 and TRBJ2-2; D not resolved. V lost 3 bases, J lost 7 bases, and 15 bases lay in between. Germline CDR1 reads MDHEN; CDR2 reads SYDVKM. CDR3 length equals 15 residues. In DNA form, the CDR3 reads TGTGCCAGCAGTTTCCAAGCCCCAAAAAGCGGGGAGCTGTTTTTT. Protein: CASSFQAPKSGELFF.

This chain's CDR3 is CAPLSLADTKPQHF. In DNA, the CDR3 is TGTGCCCCACTAAGCCTTGCTGACACTAAGCCCCAGCATTTT. The chain couples TRBV5-3 to TRBJ1-5; D is uncertain. TRBV5-3 falls under the ORF class, with uncertain function. This CDR3 is 14 amino acids long. The V gene lost 10 bases and the J gene lost 8 bases, with 22 bases spanning the gap.

For this clone: The same CDR3 also results from other DNA sequences found in this sample. The chain recombines TRBV7-9 with TRBJ1-4; D possibly corresponds to TRBD1 (6 bases). CDR1 SEHNR and CDR2 FQNEAQ come from the germline V gene (reference sequence). The germline V and J ends were trimmed by 1 base and 0 bases, with 6 bases remaining between them. The CDR3 spans 15 residues. The CDR3 reads CASSLGTATNEKLFF. CDR3 DNA sequence: TGTGCCAGCAGCTTAGGGACAGCAACTAATGAAAAACTGTTTTTT.

CDR3 bases: TGTGCCAGCAGCTGGACAGGGAATGAGCAGTTCTTC. Its protein product is CASSWTGNEQFF. J is TRBJ2-1 and V is TRBV7-9, with TRBD1 identical over 8 bases. The V gene's germline CDR1 is SEHNR and CDR2 FQNEAQ (reference sequence). The CDR3 sequence is 12 residues long. V was clipped by 4 bases and J by 7 bases; unmatched bases: 0.

The chain combines TRBV28 with TRBJ2-7; 7 bases are a match to TRBD2. V lost 5 bases, J lost 5 bases, and 9 bases stayed unmatched. Germline V gene data show CDR1 as MDHEN and CDR2 as SYDVKM. The CDR3 consists of 14 residues. The CDR3 region is CASSEREALHEQYF. The CDR3 DNA sequence: TGTGCCAGCAGTGAACGGGAGGCCCTCCACGAGCAGTACTTC.

The chain's CDR3 is CASSDSREGRQPQHF. CDR3 nucleotide sequence: TGTGCCAGCAGTGATAGCAGGGAAGGAAGGCAGCCCCAGCATTTT. This sequence joins TRBV2 and TRBJ1-5; D perhaps matches TRBD1 (5 bases). The CDR3 loop spans 15 amino acids. Trimming took off 3 bases at V and 7 bases at J, with 16 bases between the two ends. Germline lookup yields CDR1 SNHLY and CDR2 FYNNEI.

This rearrangement joins TRBV19 to TRBJ2-3; 7 bases align to TRBD1. Trimming cost V 6 bases and J 1 base; bases outside gene matches: 7. The CDR3 consists of 15 residues. The germline V gene encodes CDR1 LNHDA and CDR2 SQIVND (reference sequence). The CDR3 region is CASSFDRDGTDTQYF. CDR3 sequence (DNA): TGTGCCAGTAGCTTTGACAGGGATGGCACAGATACGCAGTATTTT.

The table lists this clone with a few counts. The genes are TRBV7-9 and TRBJ1-3; no clear D gene. The CDR3 is 12 residues long. Trimming took 9 bases from V and 0 from J, leaving 6 bases between them. Germline-derived CDR1 and CDR2 are SEHNR and FQNEAQ (reference sequence). In DNA, the CDR3 is TGTGCCAGGGCGGCCTCTGGAAACACCATATATTTT. Translated, it gives CARAASGNTIYF.

The chain joins TRBV30 to TRBJ1-2; unclear D gene. There are 12 residues in the CDR3. Germline V CDR1 and CDR2: GTSNPN, SVGIG (reference sequence). V lost 2 bases and J 8 bases, leaving 12 bases between the germline ends. CDR3 protein: CAWSPTRGGYTF. The DNA of the CDR3 is TGTGCCTGGAGTCCTACCCGAGGAGGCTACACCTTC. The full variable domain, its missing parts supplied by reference TRBV30 and TRBJ1-2, is SQTIHQWPATLVQPVGSPLSLECTVEGTSNPNLYWYRQAAGRGLQLLFYSVGIGQISSEVPQNLSASRPQDRQFILSSKKLLLSDSGFYLCAWSPTRGGYTFGSGTRLTVV.

The J gene is TRBJ2-5, the V gene TRBV7-2; the match to TRBD1 covers 10 bases. CDR1 and CDR2 (germline): SGHTA, FQGNSA. The CDR3 is 17 residues long. The trim removed 5 bases at V and 8 bases at J, leaving 17 bases unmatched. CDR3 DNA sequence: TGTGCCAGCAGCCGTGGGACAGGGGAGGACTGGACTACTACCCAGTACTTC. Protein product: CASSRGTGEDWTTTQYF.

This chain connects TRBV7-8 to TRBJ2-7, with D possibly called TRBD1 or TRBD2 (5 bases each). The length of the CDR3 is 15 residues. The germline gives CDR1 SGHVS, CDR2 FQNEAQ. Trimming took off 5 bases at V and 4 bases at J, with 18 bases between the two ends. CDR3 loop: CASSPGRITKYEQYF. In DNA form, the CDR3 reads TGTGCCAGCAGCCCGGGACGAATAACCAAGTACGAGCAGTACTTC.